One and the same sample provided the 24 T cell receptor beta chains below, sequenced in a study of cytomegalovirus exposure and HLA in healthy donors. The study ran its PCR with 60 Vbeta and 13 Jbeta primers. Generated by immunoSEQ multiplex PCR, the TCRdb table keeps only in-frame clones and is missing some. The top ten clones hold under 11% of a sample with 150,000 to 200,000 clones, 65% to 70% of them seen once. Sequencing was performed on PBMCs. The origin of the receptors is a man aged 25-45 years in good health and CMV-seropositive.

The chain employs TRBV6-5 and TRBJ2-7, with D maybe TRBD2 (5 bases). Germline loops: CDR1 MNHEY, CDR2 SVGAGI. Trimming pared 0 bases from V and 3 bases from J, leaving 12 bases between. CDR3 length: 15 residues. This CDR3 is CASSYSGGRLYEQYF. The CDR3 DNA sequence: TGTGCCAGCAGTTACTCTGGCGGGCGACTCTACGAGCAGTACTTC.

The DNA of the CDR3 is TGTGCCACCTTGCCTGATGCGGGGTCGACCACAGATACGCAGTATTTT. Amino acid sequence: CATLPDAGSTTDTQYF. The chain links TRBV27 to TRBJ2-3, with D perhaps TRBD2 (6 bases). Germline CDR1 and CDR2: MNHEY and SMNVEV (reference sequence). The CDR3 runs to 16 residues. Trimming cost V 10 bases and J 2 bases, with 22 bases left between them.

The chain is built from TRBV6-1 and TRBJ1-1; TRBD1 might be the D (6 bases). The CDR3 sequence is 12 residues long. V was pared by 4 bases and J by 12 bases, with 15 bases between. From germline, CDR1 is MNHNS and CDR2 SASEGT. The CDR3: CASSGTATGTFF. The CDR3 region has the DNA TGTGCCAGCAGTGGGACAGCGACGGGGACTTTCTTT.

The V call is TRBV27, the J call TRBJ2-7; TRBD2 matches at 8 bases. Germline trimming cut 5 bases from V and 3 bases from J; bases unmatched to any gene: 6. Germline CDR1 is MNHEY and CDR2 is SMNVEV (reference sequence). The CDR3 runs to 14 residues. This CDR3 is CASSRREVNYEQYF. Written as DNA, the CDR3 is TGTGCCAGCAGTAGGCGGGAGGTTAACTACGAGCAGTACTTC.

This chain joins TRBV5-4 and TRBJ2-1; no firm D call. Trimming took 0 bases from V and 2 from J, leaving 6 bases between them. CDR1 and CDR2 (germline): SGHNT, YYREEE (reference sequence). The CDR3 totals 14 residues. This chain's CDR3 is CASSLEQPYNEQFF. The CDR3, as DNA: TGTGCCAGCAGCTTGGAACAGCCCTACAATGAGCAGTTCTTC.

V usage is TRBV6-6 and J usage is TRBJ2-5; TRBD2 matches at 11 bases. Trimming cost V 7 bases and J 6 bases; bases outside gene matches: 10. The CDR3 spans 15 residues. Per germline, CDR1 MNHNY and CDR2 SVGAGI (reference sequence). The chain's CDR3 is CASKVTSGIGQTQYF. The CDR3 DNA follows: TGTGCCAGCAAGGTGACTAGCGGGATAGGACAGACCCAGTACTTC.

A note on this clone: An end of the junction differs from the germline gene, which may be a read error. This chain connects TRBV7-9 to TRBJ1-2; D ambiguous. CDR3 length: 16 amino acids. Per the germline V gene, CDR1 is SEHNR and CDR2 is FQNEAQ (reference sequence). The CDR3 loop is CSSSSYAGSGNYGYTF. In DNA, the CDR3 is TGTTCCAGCAGCTCTTACGCCGGGAGCGGCAACTATGGCTACACCTTC. The full variable domain, with the rest looked up from reference TRBV7-9 and TRBJ1-2, is DTGVSQNPRHKITKRGQNVTFRCDPISEHNRLYWYRQTLGQGPEFLTYFQNEAQLEKSRLLSDRFSAERPKGSFSTLEIQRTEQGDSAMYLCSSSSYAGSGNYGYTFGSGTRLTVV.

The V and J genes are TRBV5-4 and TRBJ1-3; D is unresolved. The CDR3 consists of 14 residues. V was trimmed by 5 bases and J by 0 bases, leaving 9 bases between them. Germline CDR1 and CDR2: SGHNT and YYREEE (reference sequence). DNA of the CDR3: TGTGCCAGCAGTCCAGGTTTCTCTGGAAACACCATATATTTT. It yields the protein CASSPGFSGNTIYF. The full variable domain, in which reference TRBV5-4 and TRBJ1-3 provide the parts outside the CDR3, is ETGVTQSPTHLIKTRGQQVTLRCSSQSGHNTVSWYQQALGQGPQFIFQYYREEENGRGNFPPRFSGLQFPNYSSELNVNALELDDSALYLCASSPGFSGNTIYFGEGSWLTVV.

The rearrangement links TRBV6-1 to TRBJ2-2, with D possibly being TRBD1 (5 bases). CDR1 is MNHNS and CDR2 is SASEGT in the germline V gene. The ends were cut back, 2 bases at V and 6 bases at J, with 13 bases in the middle. This CDR3 comprises 15 residues. The CDR3 spells CASSEPRVGAGELFF. The CDR3, as DNA: TGTGCCAGCAGTGAACCCAGGGTAGGGGCCGGGGAGCTGTTTTTT.

This clone was counted once. This sequence joins TRBV7-3 and TRBJ2-1, with D perhaps matching TRBD2 (5 bases). The CDR3 spans 13 residues. V lost 0 bases, J lost 6 bases, and 6 bases lay in between. Germline assignment: CDR1 SGHTA and CDR2 FQGTGA. In DNA, the CDR3 is TGTGCCAGCAGCTTAACAGGACTCAATGAGCAGTTCTTC. This gives the protein CASSLTGLNEQFF.

This sequence joins TRBV27 and TRBJ2-7, with 9 bases lining up with TRBD1. This CDR3 is 16 amino acids long. J gave up 5 bases and V 5 bases, and 13 bases lay outside the gene matches. CDR1 and CDR2 from the germline V gene are MNHEY and SMNVEV (reference sequence). Here the CDR3 reads CASSQLAGQGAHEQYF. CDR3 sequence (DNA): TGTGCCAGCAGTCAACTCGCGGGACAGGGTGCCCACGAGCAGTACTTC.

CDR3 sequence (DNA): TGTGCCACCAGCAGGGTGACATCGAACACTGAAGCTTTCTTT. Its protein is CATSRVTSNTEAFF. The V gene is TRBV15, the J gene TRBJ1-1; no firm D call. Germline V gene data show CDR1 as LNHNV and CDR2 as YYDKDF (reference sequence). The V and J ends lost 3 bases and 1 base respectively, with 9 bases between them. CDR3 length: 14 residues.

This chain uses TRBV5-6 with TRBJ2-1, with 8 bases fitting TRBD2. The germline V gene encodes CDR1 SGHDT and CDR2 YYEEEE. The CDR3 has 15 residues. Germline trimming cut 4 bases from V and 0 bases from J; bases unmatched to any gene: 3. The CDR3 nucleotides are TGTGCCAGCAGCCTAGCGGGCCGCTCCTACAATGAGCAGTTCTTC. Protein: CASSLAGRSYNEQFF.

The rearrangement uses TRBV6-5 and TRBJ1-5; unclear D gene. Trimming pared 6 bases from V and 7 bases from J, leaving 10 bases between. The CDR3 contains 12 residues. Per the germline V gene, CDR1 is MNHEY and CDR2 is SVGAGI. The CDR3 sequence is CASSSSRQPQHF. CDR3 nucleotide sequence: TGTGCCAGCAGCTCGAGCCGGCAGCCCCAGCATTTT.

The count of this clone is one. This chain links TRBV11-2 with TRBJ2-5; no clear D gene. The length of the CDR3 is 15 residues. The germline V gene has CDR1 SGHAT and CDR2 FQNNGV. Trimming stripped 2 bases from V and 2 bases from J, with 12 bases between. The CDR3 reads CASSLTRYPQETQYF. The CDR3 DNA sequence: TGTGCCAGCAGCTTAACGCGCTACCCACAAGAGACCCAGTACTTC.

This rearrangement joins TRBV19 to TRBJ1-2, with 10 positions matching TRBD1. The CDR3 totals 13 residues. V lost 5 bases, J lost 7 bases, and 4 bases stayed unmatched. Germline CDR1 is LNHDA and CDR2 is SQIVND (reference sequence). CDR3 coding DNA: TGTGCCAGTAGTGTAAGGACAGGGGGTGGCTACACCTTC. As protein: CASSVRTGGGYTF.

J is TRBJ2-5 and V is TRBV5-4; 8 nucleotides line up with TRBD1. This CDR3 is 15 amino acids long. Germline V gives CDR1 SGHNT, CDR2 YYREEE (reference sequence). Losses at the gene ends were 3 bases for V and 2 bases for J; bases not matched to a gene: 6. In DNA form, the CDR3 reads TGTGCCAGCAGCTCTCCGGGGACAGGTCAAGAGACCCAGTACTTC. Residues: CASSSPGTGQETQYF.

The J gene is TRBJ2-1, the V gene TRBV2; the match to TRBD2 covers 10 bases. This CDR3 has 15 residues. V shed 6 bases, J shed 5 bases, and the junction held 7 bases outside the gene matches. Per germline, CDR1 SNHLY and CDR2 FYNNEI. CDR3 region: CASRALAGNNNEQFF. The CDR3 DNA sequence: TGTGCCAGCAGAGCACTAGCGGGGAATAACAATGAGCAGTTCTTC.

The chain carries TRBV19 and TRBJ2-7; D is perhaps TRBD2 (6 bases). CDR1 is LNHDA and CDR2 is SQIVND in the germline V gene (reference sequence). The ends were cut back, 4 bases at V and 0 bases at J, with 19 bases in the middle. The CDR3 loop spans 17 amino acids. The CDR3 nucleotides are TGTGCCAGTAGTACCTCCGCTGGTGGGAGGAGCTCCTACGAGCAGTACTTC. It specifies CASSTSAGGRSSYEQYF.

The rearrangement uses TRBV9 and TRBJ2-3; 7 nucleotides agree with TRBD1. Germline CDR1 and CDR2: SGDLS and YYNGEE. The CDR3 consists of 16 residues. The V segment lost 3 bases and the J segment 0 bases; nucleotides outside the gene matches: 7. CDR3 loop: CASSGIYRGSTDTQYF. The CDR3 DNA reads as TGTGCCAGCAGCGGAATATACAGGGGCAGCACAGATACGCAGTATTTT.

The rearrangement links TRBV19 to TRBJ1-5; D is unresolved. Germline V CDR1 and CDR2: LNHDA, SQIVND (reference sequence). Trimming took off 0 bases at V and 6 bases at J, with 12 bases between the two ends. The CDR3 contains 15 residues. The CDR3 coding sequence is TGTGCCAGTAGTATAGATGAGTCCCCCCGTCAGCCCCAGCATTTT. Amino acids: CASSIDESPRQPQHF.

This clone appeared once. The chain recombines TRBV19 with TRBJ1-2; D is unresolved. This CDR3 spans 13 amino acids. Trimming removed 6 bases from V and 2 bases from J, with 10 bases in between. Germline lookup yields CDR1 LNHDA and CDR2 SQIVND (reference sequence). CDR3 coding DNA: TGTGCCAGTAGCTCGGGAAGAAACTATGGCTACACCTTC. Translated, it gives CASSSGRNYGYTF.

This chain uses TRBV7-6 with TRBJ1-4, with D unclear. V lost 0 bases, J lost 8 bases, and 7 bases lay in between. The CDR3 has 13 residues. The germline V gene has CDR1 SGHVS and CDR2 FNYEAQ. In DNA, the CDR3 is TGTGCCAGCAGCTTAGCTCTATACGAAAAACTGTTTTTT. This codes for CASSLALYEKLFF.

DNA of the CDR3: TGCGCCAGCAGCCTTAAAGCGGACCTCTACAATGAGCAGTTCTTC. Residues: CASSLKADLYNEQFF. The chain uses TRBV4-1 and TRBJ2-1, with D perhaps TRBD2 (5 bases). Germline assignment: CDR1 MGHRA and CDR2 YSYEKL. Trimming stripped 4 bases from V and 3 bases from J, with 13 bases between. The CDR3 length is 15 residues.